This T cell receptor beta chain was observed in a study of blood T cells in healthy people across ages. In the case of this clonotype: Its target is unknown.

Combining a sample-barcoded 5' primer with a J-beta primer mix, a second PCR ran for about 6 to 12 cycles. TCRdb independently ran MiXCR on the 5' RACE reads; one entry per CDR3 protein. The sample holds around 900,000 distinct CDR3 sequences, under 30% seen once. General study points: Conclusively comparing naive with antigen-experienced cells was impossible with unsorted PBMCs.

Sequenced input: blood. This TCR was recovered from a woman of 80 years or more in good health.

The CDR3 sequence is CASSQEQGVGETQYF. The CDR3 coding sequence is TGCGCCAGCAGCCAAGAACAGGGAGTCGGAGAGACCCAGTACTTC. The chain employs TRBV4-3 and TRBJ2-5; TRBD1 is a possible D gene (6 bases). The CDR3 has 15 residues. Trimming pared 0 bases from V and 4 bases from J, leaving 12 bases between. CDR1 and CDR2 (germline): LGHNA, YSLEER.